This TCR beta chain was recorded in a study of shared T cell receptors in the human thymus. Generated by immunoSEQ multiplex PCR, the TCRdb table keeps only in-frame clones and is missing some. The sample lists 550,000 to 800,000 clones, 70% to 90% seen once, with over 0.008% in the top ten. Germline CDR1 and CDR2: MGHRA and YSYEKL. The CDR3 loop spans 18 amino acids. Between the trimmed V and J ends, which lost 1 base and 5 bases, there was a span of 23 bases. The sample was also reused in another study, on human thymus T cells. According to that study: Resected material from corrective heart surgery provided the thymus tissue analysed.

The origin of this receptor is a girl in the first two years of life with a congenital heart defect. The gene calls are TRBV4-1 and TRBJ1-2; D is perhaps TRBD1 (6 bases). The sequencing input was thymocytes. The CDR3 loop reads CASSQGGAAGRDLYGYTF. CDR3 DNA sequence: TGCGCCAGCAGCCAAGGGGGGGCCGCTGGGAGGGATTTGTATGGCTACACCTTC.